The source of this T cell receptor (beta chain) is a study of graft-versus-host responses after intestinal transplantation. About the study: Grafts were multivisceral, liver-intestinal, or isolated intestinal.

Generated by immunoSEQ multiplex PCR, the TCRdb table keeps only in-frame clones and is missing some. The sample carries roughly 97,000 clones, around 92% recorded once. The germline V gene has CDR1 MNHEY and CDR2 SMNVEV (reference sequence). CDR3 length: 17 amino acids. V lost 3 bases to trimming and J lost 0 bases; unmatched junction nucleotides: 10. Details on this clone: Its specificity is unknown.

This chain joins TRBV27 and TRBJ2-7, with 8 bases aligning to TRBD1. The receptor was derived from a human donor who was the organ donor for an intestinal transplant. Sequences were derived from unstimulated CD4+ T cells sorted from spleen or lymph node cells, sampled before transplant. Here the CDR3 DNA reads TGTGCCAGCAGTTTGGGGGCTGGGACAGGAGCCTCCTACGAGCAGTACTTC. Translation: CASSLGAGTGASYEQYF.